This T cell receptor (beta chain) was captured in a study of blood T cell repertoires in COVID-19 (dated by TCRdb to the early 2020s). Notes on the research overall: Samples from collaborators originated in the United States, Italy and Spain and spanned both the acute and convalescent phases of COVID-19. The material from the prospective study consisted of cDNA or gDNA derived from T cells, B-cell-depleted T cells, or PBMCs. Subjects who had been exposed to COVID-19, were actively infected with it, or had recovered from it provided the deeply sampled blood TCRbeta repertoires that made up the dataset. The repertoires were made available in a free public database intended to serve as a resource for research on the immune response to SARS-CoV-2. Samples were obtained from the ongoing ImmuneRACE study (first 160 participants) and from 1,254 subjects provided by 6 global collaborators. Nearly every sample came with metadata listing a de-identified subject ID, COVID-19 status, age in years and sex. Where available, HLA class I and class II types were taken from metadata supplied by the sample provider and were not determined by assay-based typing.

General findings and caveats noted by the study authors: The quantity of clinical and demographic metadata differed by source and by participant and was supplied without curation.

Trimming costs V 2 bases and J 0 bases, and their ends lie 8 bases apart. In the germline V gene, CDR1 corresponds to MNHEY and CDR2 to SVGAGI. The CDR3 covers 15 residues, taking in both the cysteine and the phenylalanine. The entry retains the CDR3 DNA only, 45 bases that are in frame from base 1. Turning to this clone: This receptor's antigen is unknown. Per-nucleotide qualities are absent, and no much larger clonotype sits a single base away.

TCRbeta CDR3 regions were amplified from genomic DNA using the immunoSEQ Assay, a bias-controlled multiplex PCR. The paper's data handling went like this. The number of nucleated cells in each sample was estimated by amplification of reference gene primers within the assay. To quantify the absolute abundance of each unique TCRbeta CDR3 rearrangement, sequence reads were collapsed and filtered. For each sample, productive Simpson clonality was calculated as the square root of Simpson's diversity index over productive rearrangements. In its TCRdb copy, this immuneACCESS table keeps in-frame sequences only and misses some clones. Where compared with another copy, unresolved V genes explain less than half of these, and the others have no known cause. D and trimming were read from the DNA, whereas the V and J calls and clone size are those reported in that table. The sample profile shows tens of thousands of clones; roughly 80% of them were found once. 15% to 20% of the sample belongs to the ten largest clones.

Collaborating institutions collected whole blood in K2EDTA tubes following their own protocols. For TCRbeta analysis, collaborators shipped samples as frozen whole blood, isolated PBMCs, or DNA extracted from either of those sample types. The sequenced sample was peripheral blood. Recombination linked TRBV6-5 to TRBJ1-3; the D gene assignment is ambiguous. The TCR comes from a woman aged 55-75 years with acute or convalescent COVID-19. This receptor has the CDR3 CASSYTGNSGNTIYF. Here is the DNA: TGTGCCAGCAGTTACACGGGGAACTCTGGAAACACCATATATTTT.